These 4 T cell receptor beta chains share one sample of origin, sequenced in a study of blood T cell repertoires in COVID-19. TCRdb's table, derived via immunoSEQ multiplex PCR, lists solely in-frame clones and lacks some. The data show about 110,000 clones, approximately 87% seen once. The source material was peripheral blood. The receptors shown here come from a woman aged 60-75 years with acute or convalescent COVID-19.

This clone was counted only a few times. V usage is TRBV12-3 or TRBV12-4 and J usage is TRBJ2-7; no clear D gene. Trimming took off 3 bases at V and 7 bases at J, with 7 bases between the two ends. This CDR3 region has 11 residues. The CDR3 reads CASSLWLEQYF. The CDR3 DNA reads TGTGCCAGCAGTTTGTGGCTTGAGCAGTACTTC.

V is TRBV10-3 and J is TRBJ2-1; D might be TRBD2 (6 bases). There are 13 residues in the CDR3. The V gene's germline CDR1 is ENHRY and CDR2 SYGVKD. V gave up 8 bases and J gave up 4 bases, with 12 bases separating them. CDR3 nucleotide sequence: TGTGCCATCGGAATAGCGGAATACAATGAGCAGTTCTTC. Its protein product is CAIGIAEYNEQFF.

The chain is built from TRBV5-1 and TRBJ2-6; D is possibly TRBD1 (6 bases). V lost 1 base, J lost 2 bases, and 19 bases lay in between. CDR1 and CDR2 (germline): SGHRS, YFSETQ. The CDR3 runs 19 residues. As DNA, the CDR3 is TGCGCCAGCAGCTTGCTCAGGGGAGCTGAAGCAGCTGGGGCCAACGTCCTGACTTTC. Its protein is CASSLLRGAEAAGANVLTF.

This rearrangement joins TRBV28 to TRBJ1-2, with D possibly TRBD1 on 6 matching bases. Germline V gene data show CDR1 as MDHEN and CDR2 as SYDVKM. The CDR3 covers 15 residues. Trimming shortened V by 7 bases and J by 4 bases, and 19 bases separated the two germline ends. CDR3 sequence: CASTPNRVGAYGYTF. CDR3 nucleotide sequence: TGTGCCAGCACCCCGAACAGGGTCGGGGCCTATGGCTACACCTTC.